This T cell receptor (beta chain) emerged from a study of regulatory T cells in long-lasting Graves disease. Study details: The study enrolled newly diagnosed Graves' patients on antithyroid drugs under 3 months.

Arm-PCR of CDR3 regions and iRepertoire HTBI primers were the basis on which TCR beta libraries were built. MiXCR was run by TCRdb on the multiplex PCR reads, yielding one entry per CDR3 protein. The sample lists about 620,000 distinct CDR3 sequences; roughly 15% were seen once. Documented time point: newly diagnosed GD, antithyroid drugs for less than 3 months. After RNA was extracted from PBMCs, the TCR library was made from it. With 3 bases removed from V and 3 bases from J, the gap between germline ends came to 12 bases. The CDR3 extends over 15 amino acids. Germline CDR1 reads MDHEN; CDR2 reads SYDVKM. The sample also formed part of further work on T cells in Graves' hyperthyroidism and ophthalmopathy. That source reports: In the first-round RT-PCR of the TCR CDR3, the HTBI primer set was used. Also found in blood were most expanded thyroid clonotypes above 0.001.

The sequencing used peripheral blood mononuclear cells (PBMCs), collected at new diagnosis, from a patient treated with antithyroid drugs. The chain combines TRBV28 with TRBJ1-5; a weak D match, TRBD1 (5 bases). The sequence came from a woman aged 30 to 39 with Graves disease. CDR3 coding DNA: TGTGCCAGCAGTTTCCTCAGGGCGGTCAATCAGCCCCAGCATTTT. Its translation is CASSFLRAVNQPQHF.